The 20 T cell receptor beta chains in this list originate from one sample, sequenced in a study of cytomegalovirus exposure and HLA in healthy donors. PCR used 60 Vbeta primers and 13 Jbeta primers. Profiled with immunoSEQ multiplex PCR; TCRdb holds only in-frame clones, not every one. Of 100,000 to 150,000 clones listed, 75% to 85% were seen once; the top ten hold about 8.6%. What was sequenced was PBMCs. Receptors originate from a woman aged 50 to 60 in good health and CMV-seropositive.

This clone was seen a few times. The chain carries TRBV27 and TRBJ2-2; perhaps TRBD2 as D (5 bases). The V end lost 8 bases, the J end lost 1 base, and 11 bases lay between the germline ends. Per the germline V gene, CDR1 is MNHEY and CDR2 is SMNVEV (reference sequence). This CDR3 region has 14 residues. The CDR3 region is CASSTGRNTGELFF. The CDR3 DNA reads TGTGCCAGCTCGACGGGAAGGAACACCGGGGAGCTGTTTTTT.

The rearrangement joins TRBV9 to TRBJ2-5; 7 nucleotides align to TRBD2. Judging by the DNA end, TRBJ2-7 fits better; the J call may be wrong. There are 16 residues in the CDR3. Germline loops: CDR1 SGDLS, CDR2 YYNGEE. This chain's CDR3 is CASSVVRGSLPYEQYF. In DNA, the CDR3 is TGTGCCAGCAGCGTAGTTCGCGGGAGTCTCCCCTACGAGCAGTACTTC.

This rearrangement joins TRBV7-8 to TRBJ2-5, with 9 bases that match TRBD2. The CDR3 is made up of 13 amino acids. Trimming at V came to 5 bases and at J to 7 bases, leaving 5 bases not matched to a gene. Germline V gene data show CDR1 as SGHVS and CDR2 as FQNEAQ. The CDR3 bases are TGTGCCAGCAGCCCTCTAGCGGGGTCGACCCAGTACTTC. Amino acids: CASSPLAGSTQYF.

The CDR3 nucleotides are TGTGCCAGCAGTTTACTCTTCGCGGGGGGCTACACCTTC. This gives the protein CASSLLFAGGYTF. V usage is TRBV28 and J usage is TRBJ1-2; no clear D gene. Between the trimmed V and J ends, which lost 2 bases and 8 bases, there was a span of 12 bases. The CDR3 length is 13 residues. The germline V gene encodes CDR1 MDHEN and CDR2 SYDVKM.

CDR3 nucleotides: TGTGCCAGCAGTGAAGACCCGGGGTCCGGGGAGCTGTTTTTT. Its protein product is CASSEDPGSGELFF. The V gene is TRBV6-1, the J gene TRBJ2-2; perhaps TRBD2 as D (5 bases). The CDR3 totals 14 residues. The V gene's germline CDR1 is MNHNS and CDR2 SASEGT. The V end was cut by 1 base, the J end by 6 bases, with 9 bases between.

The chain joins TRBV15 to TRBJ1-1; D gene ambiguous. The germline V gene has CDR1 LNHNV and CDR2 YYDKDF (reference sequence). Between the trimmed V and J ends, which lost 0 bases and 0 bases, there was a span of 8 bases. This CDR3 has 15 amino acids. The CDR3 DNA is TGTGCCACCAGCAGAGACAGAAACATGAACACTGAAGCTTTCTTT. Protein product: CATSRDRNMNTEAFF.

The V and J genes are TRBV28 and TRBJ1-4; 7 bases line up with TRBD1. This CDR3 has 14 amino acids. CDR1 is MDHEN and CDR2 is SYDVKM in the germline V gene. V shed 6 bases and J 3 bases; nucleotides not matched to a gene: 4. CDR3 amino acids: CASRGQMANEKLFF. Here the CDR3 DNA reads TGTGCCAGCAGGGGACAGATGGCTAATGAAAAACTGTTTTTT.

V gene TRBV5-1 combines with J gene TRBJ2-2; 7 nucleotides match TRBD2. The CDR3 has 16 residues. With 1 base clipped from V and 6 bases from J, the junction kept 9 bases outside the gene matches. CDR1 is SGHRS, CDR2 YFSETQ, per germline. CDR3 sequence reads: CASSLNAGEVPGELFF. CDR3 DNA sequence: TGCGCCAGCAGCTTGAATGCGGGAGAGGTCCCCGGGGAGCTGTTTTTT.

This clone has a handful of counts. The same CDR3 arises from other DNA sequences in this sample as well. The gene calls are TRBV6-1 and TRBJ1-5; 9 positions match TRBD1. Germline lookup yields CDR1 MNHNS and CDR2 SASEGT. The CDR3 is 14 residues long. V was clipped by 5 bases and J by 2 bases; unmatched bases: 1. DNA for the CDR3: TGTGCCAGCAGTCGACAGGGGGGCAATCAGCCCCAGCATTTT. It encodes CASSRQGGNQPQHF.

The rearrangement uses TRBV5-1 and TRBJ1-1, with D maybe TRBD1 (6 bases). Germline values: CDR1 SGHRS, CDR2 YFSETQ. This CDR3 is built from 14 residues. V was pared by 5 bases and J by 3 bases, with 14 bases between. The CDR3, as DNA: TGCGCCAGCAGTCCCGGGGGGCATGACACTGAAGCTTTCTTT. Its translation: CASSPGGHDTEAFF.

This chain uses TRBV5-4 with TRBJ2-5, with 9 bases that match TRBD2. This CDR3 spans 15 amino acids. V trimming: 3 bases; J trimming: 1 base; junction bases outside the gene matches: 4. Germline-derived CDR1 and CDR2 are SGHNT and YYREEE (reference sequence). Here the CDR3 reads CASSWGGGAQETQYF. The CDR3 bases are TGTGCCAGCAGCTGGGGCGGGGGGGCCCAAGAGACCCAGTACTTC.

The chain combines TRBV2 with TRBJ2-5, with D possibly being TRBD1 (6 bases). Trimming pared 2 bases from V and 7 bases from J, leaving 8 bases between. Germline CDR1 is SNHLY and CDR2 is FYNNEI. The length of the CDR3 is 12 residues. The CDR3 spells CASSESRGTQYF. DNA for the CDR3: TGTGCCAGCAGTGAATCCAGGGGGACCCAGTACTTC.

This chain joins TRBV7-6 and TRBJ2-7; D remains ambiguous. Germline CDR1 reads SGHVS; CDR2 reads FNYEAQ. The V end was cut by 4 bases, the J end by 3 bases, with 10 bases between. The CDR3 covers 13 residues. CDR3 sequence: CASSSPELYEQYF. For the CDR3, the DNA is TGTGCCAGCAGCTCCCCCGAGCTCTACGAGCAGTACTTC.

This sequence joins TRBV6-6 and TRBJ2-7; 7 positions agree with TRBD2. CDR1 and CDR2 (germline): MNHNY, SVGAGI (reference sequence). J lost 0 bases, V lost 5 bases, and 1 base had no gene match. The CDR3 has 13 residues. The CDR3 protein is CASSRDYSYEQYF. CDR3 in DNA: TGTGCCAGCAGTAGGGACTACTCCTACGAGCAGTACTTC.

The chain links TRBV2 to TRBJ1-5; 7 nucleotides line up with TRBD1. Germline assignment: CDR1 SNHLY and CDR2 FYNNEI. With V trimmed by 6 bases and J by 0 bases, 5 bases remained unmatched. The CDR3 loop spans 15 amino acids. The CDR3 bases are TGTGCCAGCAGCGGACAGGAATATAGCAATCAGCCCCAGCATTTT. As protein: CASSGQEYSNQPQHF.

This clone was detected a few times. This chain uses TRBV4-1 with TRBJ1-2; D unclear. This CDR3 has 14 residues. The V end was cut by 2 bases, the J end by 5 bases, with 12 bases between. CDR1 is MGHRA and CDR2 is YSYEKL in the germline V gene. CDR3 residues: CASSQRVPGYGYTF. The DNA of the CDR3 is TGCGCCAGCAGCCAAAGAGTACCGGGTTATGGCTACACCTTC.

This chain links TRBV5-8 with TRBJ2-1; 7 positions match TRBD2. V shed 5 bases and J 7 bases; nucleotides not matched to a gene: 9. This CDR3 has 14 residues. Germline V gene data show CDR1 as SGHTS and CDR2 as YDEGEE. The CDR3 DNA sequence: TGTGCCAGCAGGTTTCGGGAGGCCGGGAATGAGCAGTTCTTC. Amino acid sequence: CASRFREAGNEQFF.

This clone has a handful of counts. The genes are TRBV7-8 and TRBJ2-4; 7 nucleotides line up with TRBD2. CDR3 size: 16 residues. J lost 0 bases, V lost 2 bases, and 4 bases had no gene match. CDR1 SGHVS and CDR2 FQNEAQ come from the germline V gene. CDR3 nucleotide sequence: TGTGCCAGCAGCTTAAAGTGGGGGGGAGCCAAAAACATTCAGTACTTC. This gives the protein CASSLKWGGAKNIQYF.

This rearrangement joins TRBV9 to TRBJ2-2, with 9 bases matching TRBD2. Germline V lookup: CDR1 SGDLS, CDR2 YYNGEE. The CDR3 contains 16 residues. V dropped 0 bases and J dropped 3; count of bases not matched to a gene: 3. CDR3 DNA: TGTGCCAGCAGCGTAGCATTAGCGGGGGACACCGGGGAGCTGTTTTTT. It specifies CASSVALAGDTGELFF.

DNA of the CDR3: TGTGCCAGCAGTTTCGGGAACAGATATAATTCACCCCTCCACTTT. Amino acid sequence: CASSFGNRYNSPLHF. The rearrangement uses TRBV11-1 and TRBJ1-6; D remains ambiguous. V lost 6 bases to trimming and J lost 4 bases, with 13 bases between them. CDR1 and CDR2 from the germline V gene are SGHAT and FQDESV (reference sequence). CDR3 length: 15 residues.